This T cell receptor (beta chain) was profiled in a study of T-cell reconstitution after alpha-beta-depleted transplantation in children. The study's findings and limits: Diversity and T-cell counts at one year after transplant derived mostly from new T cells. Where alpha-beta T cells came from about two months after transplant was reportedly several hundred expanded graft clones. The high TCRbeta diversity at day 60 in some patients came from surviving recipient T cells and thymic progenitors.

Germline CDR1 reads SEHNR; CDR2 reads FQNEAQ (reference sequence). The ends were cut back, 4 bases at V and 3 bases at J, with 10 bases in the middle. The CDR3 is made up of 14 amino acids. Unique molecular identifiers were used in preparing the TCRbeta library. TCRdb re-analysed the PCR reads in MiXCR, keeping a single row per CDR3 protein. The sample has 84,000 or so distinct CDR3 sequences; 15% to 18% are singletons. To note about this clonotype: Antigen: not known.

The V call is TRBV7-9, the J call TRBJ2-1; the D gene is possibly TRBD2 (5 bases). The sequenced sample was PBMCs, mostly from graft donor cells, obtained 180 days after TCRalphabeta/CD19-depleted stem cell transplant. The sequence was collected from a male patient between 2 and 9 years old who had a stem cell transplant for acute lymphoblastic leukemia, so the T cells may come from the graft donor. The CDR3 region has the DNA TGTGCCAGCAGCTCTAGCTACCGCTACAATGAGCAGTTCTTC. Protein sequence: CASSSSYRYNEQFF.